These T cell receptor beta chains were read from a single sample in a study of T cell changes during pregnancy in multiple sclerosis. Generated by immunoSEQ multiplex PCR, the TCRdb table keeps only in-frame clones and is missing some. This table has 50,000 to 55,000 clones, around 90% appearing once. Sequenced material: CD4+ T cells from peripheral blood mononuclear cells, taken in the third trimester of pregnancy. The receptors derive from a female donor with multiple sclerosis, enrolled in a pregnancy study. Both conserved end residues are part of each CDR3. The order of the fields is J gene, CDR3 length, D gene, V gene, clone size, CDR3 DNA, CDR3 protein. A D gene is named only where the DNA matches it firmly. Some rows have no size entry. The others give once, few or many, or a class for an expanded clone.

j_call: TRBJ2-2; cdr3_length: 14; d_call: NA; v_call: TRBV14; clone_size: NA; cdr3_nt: TGTGCCAGCAGCCATACGCAGGGTTCCGGGGAGCTGTTTTTT; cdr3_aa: CASSHTQGSGELFF
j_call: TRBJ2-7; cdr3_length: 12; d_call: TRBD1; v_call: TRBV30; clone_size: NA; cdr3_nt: TGTGCCTGGGGGACAGGGGCCTACGAGCAGTACTTC; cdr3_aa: CAWGTGAYEQYF
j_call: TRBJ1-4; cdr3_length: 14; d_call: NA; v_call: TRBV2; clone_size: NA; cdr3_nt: TGTGCCAGCAGTGAGGGGGGGGTTAATGAAAAACTGTTTTTT; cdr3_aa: CASSEGGVNEKLFF
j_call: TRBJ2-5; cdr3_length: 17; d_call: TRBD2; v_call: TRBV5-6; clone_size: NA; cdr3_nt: TGTGCCAGCAGCAAGGGAGGGCGGGGGGCCGCTCAAGAGACCCAGTACTTC; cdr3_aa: CASSKGGRGAAQETQYF
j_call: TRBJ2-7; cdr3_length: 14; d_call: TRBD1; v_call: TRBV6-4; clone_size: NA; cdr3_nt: TGTGCCAGCAGAGAGGACAGGGGCATTTACGAGCAGTACTTC; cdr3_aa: CASREDRGIYEQYF
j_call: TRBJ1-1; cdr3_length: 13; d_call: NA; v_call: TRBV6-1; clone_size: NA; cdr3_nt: TGTGCCAGCAGTGAATTAACAGGCCCCGGGGCTTTCTTT; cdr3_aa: CASSELTGPGAFF
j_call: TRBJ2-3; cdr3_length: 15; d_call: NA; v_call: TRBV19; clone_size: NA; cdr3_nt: TGTGCCAGTAGTATAGGGGGGGTCAGCACAGATACGCAGTATTTT; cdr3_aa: CASSIGGVSTDTQYF
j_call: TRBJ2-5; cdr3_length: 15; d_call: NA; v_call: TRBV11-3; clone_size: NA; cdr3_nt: TGTGCCAGCAGCTTAGGCCGGGACATAGGGGGATTGTTGTACTTC; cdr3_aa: CASSLGRDIGGLLYF
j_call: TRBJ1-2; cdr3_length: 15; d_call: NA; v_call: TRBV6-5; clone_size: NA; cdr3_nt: TGTGCCAGCAGTTACTCAGTCGGGGGAAACTATGGCTACACCTTC; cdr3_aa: CASSYSVGGNYGYTF
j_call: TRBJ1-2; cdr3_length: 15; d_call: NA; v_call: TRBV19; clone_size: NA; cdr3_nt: TGTGCCAGTAGGAAGGACAGCCAGGGTGGAGGTGGCTACACCTTC; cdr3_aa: CASRKDSQGGGGYTF
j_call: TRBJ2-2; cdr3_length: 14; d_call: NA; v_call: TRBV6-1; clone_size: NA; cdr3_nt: TGTGCCGGTTCTTCCGGGGTGAACACCGGGGAGCTGTTTTTT; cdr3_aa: CAGSSGVNTGELFF
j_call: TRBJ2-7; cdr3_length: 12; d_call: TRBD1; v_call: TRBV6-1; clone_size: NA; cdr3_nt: TGTGCCATTAATACAGGGGTCTACGAGCAGTACTTC; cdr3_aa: CAINTGVYEQYF
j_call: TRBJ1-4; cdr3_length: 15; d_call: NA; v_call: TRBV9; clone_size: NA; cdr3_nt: TGTGCCAGCAGCCCTCGGGGGGGGATTAATGAAAAACTGTTTTTT; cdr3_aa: CASSPRGGINEKLFF
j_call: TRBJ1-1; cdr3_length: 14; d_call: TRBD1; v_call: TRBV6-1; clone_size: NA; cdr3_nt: TGTGCCAGCAGTCACCGGGACAGGGTGCCTGAAGCTTTCTTT; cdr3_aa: CASSHRDRVPEAFF
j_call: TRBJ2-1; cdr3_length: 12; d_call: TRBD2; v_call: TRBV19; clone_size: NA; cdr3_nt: TGTGCCACCGGACTAGCGAATGGTGAGCAGTTCTTC; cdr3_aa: CATGLANGEQFF
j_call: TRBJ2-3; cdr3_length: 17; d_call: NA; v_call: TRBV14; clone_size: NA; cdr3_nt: TGTGCCAGCAGCCAAGAGGAACTTCTAGACTCCACAGATACGCAGTATTTT; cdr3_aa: CASSQEELLDSTDTQYF
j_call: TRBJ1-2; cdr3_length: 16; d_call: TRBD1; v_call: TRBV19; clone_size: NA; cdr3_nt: TGTGCCAGTAGTATAGGCCCGGGACAGGGTACCTATGGCTACACCTTC; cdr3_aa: CASSIGPGQGTYGYTF
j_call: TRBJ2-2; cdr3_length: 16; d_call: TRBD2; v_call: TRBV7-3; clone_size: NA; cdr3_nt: TGTGCCAGCAGCTTAAACGGCGGGGGGGCGGTCGGGGAGCTGTTTTTT; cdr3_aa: CASSLNGGGAVGELFF
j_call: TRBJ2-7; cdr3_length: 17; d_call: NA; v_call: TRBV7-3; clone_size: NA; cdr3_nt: TGTGCCAGCAGCTTAAGCGAGAAATCTAATACGTTGTACGAGCAGTACTTC; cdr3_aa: CASSLSEKSNTLYEQYF
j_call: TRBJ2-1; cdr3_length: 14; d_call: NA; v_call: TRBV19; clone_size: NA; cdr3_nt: TGTGCCAGTAGCCACAGGGAGTTTGATAGTGAGCAGTTCTTC; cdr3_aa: CASSHREFDSEQFF
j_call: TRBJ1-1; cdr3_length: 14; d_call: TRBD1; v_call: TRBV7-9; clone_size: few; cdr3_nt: TGTGCCAGCAGCCCCCGGGACAGGGGGATTGAAGCTTTCTTT; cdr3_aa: CASSPRDRGIEAFF
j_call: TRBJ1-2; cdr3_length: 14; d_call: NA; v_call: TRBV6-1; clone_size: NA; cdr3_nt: TGTGCCAGCACTGGGCTTGGGGCTCGGTATGGCTACACCTTC; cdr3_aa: CASTGLGARYGYTF
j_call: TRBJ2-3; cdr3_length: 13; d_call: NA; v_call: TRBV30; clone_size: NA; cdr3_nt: TGTGCCTGGAGTGTCCCAGGGCCGGATACGCAGTATTTT; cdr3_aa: CAWSVPGPDTQYF
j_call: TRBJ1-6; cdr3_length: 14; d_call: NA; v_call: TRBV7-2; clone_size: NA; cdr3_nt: TGTGCCAGCAGCTCTCACAGGTCTGTTACACCCCTCCACTTT; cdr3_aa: CASSSHRSVTPLHF
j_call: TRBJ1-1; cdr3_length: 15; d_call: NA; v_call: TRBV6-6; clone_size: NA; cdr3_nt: TGTGCCAGCAGAAGAAGTACATACAACAACACTGAAGCTTTCTTT; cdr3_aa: CASRRSTYNNTEAFF
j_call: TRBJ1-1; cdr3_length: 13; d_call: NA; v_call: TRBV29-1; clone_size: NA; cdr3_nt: TGCAGCGTTGAGGGGGGAGGAAACACTGAAGCTTTCTTT; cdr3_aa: CSVEGGGNTEAFF
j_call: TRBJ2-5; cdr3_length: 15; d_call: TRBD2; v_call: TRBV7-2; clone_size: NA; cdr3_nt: TGTGCCAGCAGTTCAGGGAAGCGGGGGGAAGAGACCCAGTACTTC; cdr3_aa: CASSSGKRGEETQYF
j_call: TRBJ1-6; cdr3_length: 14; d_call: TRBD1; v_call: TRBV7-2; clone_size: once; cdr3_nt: TGTGCCAGCAGCCCGGACAGGGGTAATTCACCCCTCCACTTT; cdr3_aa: CASSPDRGNSPLHF
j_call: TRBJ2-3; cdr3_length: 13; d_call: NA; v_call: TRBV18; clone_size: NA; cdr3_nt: TGTGCCAGCTCACGGGGGGGGCTGGATACGCAGTATTTT; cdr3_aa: CASSRGGLDTQYF
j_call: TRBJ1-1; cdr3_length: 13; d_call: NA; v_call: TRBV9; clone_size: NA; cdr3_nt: TGTGCCAGCAGCCCCAGGGGCCGGGGTGAAGCTTTCTTT; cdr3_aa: CASSPRGRGEAFF
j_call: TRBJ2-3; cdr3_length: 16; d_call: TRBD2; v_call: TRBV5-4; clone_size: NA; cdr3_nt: TGTGCCAGCAGCCCTGGGACTAGCGGGGGGACAGATACGCAGTATTTT; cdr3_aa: CASSPGTSGGTDTQYF
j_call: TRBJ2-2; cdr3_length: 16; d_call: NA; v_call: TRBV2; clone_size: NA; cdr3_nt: TGTGCCAGCAGTGAAGCATTACAGGGTTTCTCCGGGGAGCTGTTTTTT; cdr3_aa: CASSEALQGFSGELFF
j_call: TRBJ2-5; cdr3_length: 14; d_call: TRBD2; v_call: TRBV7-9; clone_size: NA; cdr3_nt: TGTGCCAGCAGCTCCTTAGCGGGGCTCGAAACCCAGTACTTC; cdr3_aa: CASSSLAGLETQYF
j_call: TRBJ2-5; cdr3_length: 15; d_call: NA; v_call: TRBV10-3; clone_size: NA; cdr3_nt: TGTGCCATCAGTGAATCCTCCTCCGGGTCAGAGACCCAGTACTTC; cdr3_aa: CAISESSSGSETQYF
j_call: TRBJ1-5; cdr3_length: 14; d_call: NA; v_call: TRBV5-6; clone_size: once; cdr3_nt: TGTGCCAGCAGCTCGAAAACAGGCTATCAGCCCCAGCATTTT; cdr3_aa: CASSSKTGYQPQHF
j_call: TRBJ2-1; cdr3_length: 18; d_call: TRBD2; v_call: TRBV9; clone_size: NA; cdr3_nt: TGTGCCAGCAGTGCTCCGGGACTAGCGGGGGGACCCTACAATGAGCAGTTCTTC; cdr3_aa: CASSAPGLAGGPYNEQFF
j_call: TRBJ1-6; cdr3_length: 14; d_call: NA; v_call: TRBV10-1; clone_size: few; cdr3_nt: TGCGCCAGCAGTGAAGCACCTGTTAATTCACCCCTCCACTTT; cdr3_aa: CASSEAPVNSPLHF
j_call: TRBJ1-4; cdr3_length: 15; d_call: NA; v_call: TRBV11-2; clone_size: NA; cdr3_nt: TGTGCCAGCAGCTTCGTAGGGGGTATGAATGAAAAACTGTTTTTT; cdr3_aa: CASSFVGGMNEKLFF
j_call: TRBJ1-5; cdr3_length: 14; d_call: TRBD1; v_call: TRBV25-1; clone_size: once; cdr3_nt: TGTGCCAGCGGCGAGACAGGGAGCAATCAGCCCCAGCATTTT; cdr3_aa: CASGETGSNQPQHF
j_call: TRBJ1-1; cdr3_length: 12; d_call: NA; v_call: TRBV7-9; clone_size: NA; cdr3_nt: TGTGCCAGCAGCACAAGCGGGACAGAAGCTTTCTTT; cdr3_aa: CASSTSGTEAFF
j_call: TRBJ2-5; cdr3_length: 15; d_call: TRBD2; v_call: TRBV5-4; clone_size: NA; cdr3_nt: TGTGCCAGCAGCTTGCTGGCGGGGGTTCAAGAGACCCAGTACTTC; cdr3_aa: CASSLLAGVQETQYF
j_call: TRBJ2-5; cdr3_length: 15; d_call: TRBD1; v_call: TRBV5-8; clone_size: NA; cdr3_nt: TGTGCCAGCAGCTTGGGACAGGGATTCCCAGAGACCCAGTACTTC; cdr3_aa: CASSLGQGFPETQYF
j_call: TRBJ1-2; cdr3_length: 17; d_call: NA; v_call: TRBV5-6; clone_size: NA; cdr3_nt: TGTGCCAGCAGGTTTCGACAACCCGGACAGACTAACTATGGCTACACCTTC; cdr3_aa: CASRFRQPGQTNYGYTF
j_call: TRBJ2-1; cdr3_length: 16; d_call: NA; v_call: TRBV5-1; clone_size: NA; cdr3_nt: TGCGCCAGCAGCTTGGGGGGGCTGGAGACAGCCAATGAGCAGTTCTTC; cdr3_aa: CASSLGGLETANEQFF
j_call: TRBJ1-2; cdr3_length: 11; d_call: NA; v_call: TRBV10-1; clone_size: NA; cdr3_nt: TGCGCCAGCGGTCGAACTTATGGCTACACCTTC; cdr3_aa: CASGRTYGYTF
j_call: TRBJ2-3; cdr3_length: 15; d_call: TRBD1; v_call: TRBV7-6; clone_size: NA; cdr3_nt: TGTGCCAGCAGCCTCAGGGGGTTAGATAAAGATACGCAGTATTTT; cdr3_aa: CASSLRGLDKDTQYF
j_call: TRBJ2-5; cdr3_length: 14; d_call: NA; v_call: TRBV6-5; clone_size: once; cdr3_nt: TGTGCCAGCAGTTACAAGCGCGGCGCGGAGACCCAGTACTTC; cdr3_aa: CASSYKRGAETQYF
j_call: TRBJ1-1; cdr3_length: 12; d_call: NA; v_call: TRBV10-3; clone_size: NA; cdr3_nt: TGTGCCATCAGCCCCTTGGCGGGGCAAGCTTTCTTT; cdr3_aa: CAISPLAGQAFF
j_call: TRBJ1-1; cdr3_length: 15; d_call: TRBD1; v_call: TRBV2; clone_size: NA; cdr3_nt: TGTGCCAGCATGATGACAGGGCTCTCAAACACTGAAGCTTTCTTT; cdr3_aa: CASMMTGLSNTEAFF
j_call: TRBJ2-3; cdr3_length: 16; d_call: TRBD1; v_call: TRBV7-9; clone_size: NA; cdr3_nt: TGTGCCAGCAGCTTAGGGACAGGGGGCGGCACAGATACGCAGTATTTT; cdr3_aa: CASSLGTGGGTDTQYF
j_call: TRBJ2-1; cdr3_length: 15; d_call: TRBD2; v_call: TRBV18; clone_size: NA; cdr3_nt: TGTGCCAGCTCACCAGGAGCGGGGGGGCTAAATGAGCAGTTCTTC; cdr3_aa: CASSPGAGGLNEQFF